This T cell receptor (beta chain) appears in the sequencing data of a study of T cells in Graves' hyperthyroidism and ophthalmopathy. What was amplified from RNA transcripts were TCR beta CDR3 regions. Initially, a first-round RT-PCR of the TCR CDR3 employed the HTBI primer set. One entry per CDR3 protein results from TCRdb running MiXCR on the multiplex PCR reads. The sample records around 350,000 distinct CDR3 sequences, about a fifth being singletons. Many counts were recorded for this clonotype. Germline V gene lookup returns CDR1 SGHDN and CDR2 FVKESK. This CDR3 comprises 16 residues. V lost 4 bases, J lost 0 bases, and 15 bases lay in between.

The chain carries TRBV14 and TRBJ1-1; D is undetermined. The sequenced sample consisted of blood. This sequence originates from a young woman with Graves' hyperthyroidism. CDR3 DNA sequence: TGTGCCAGCAGCCCCCCGGGCCGCGACTTGAACACTGAAGCTTTCTTT. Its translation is CASSPPGRDLNTEAFF.